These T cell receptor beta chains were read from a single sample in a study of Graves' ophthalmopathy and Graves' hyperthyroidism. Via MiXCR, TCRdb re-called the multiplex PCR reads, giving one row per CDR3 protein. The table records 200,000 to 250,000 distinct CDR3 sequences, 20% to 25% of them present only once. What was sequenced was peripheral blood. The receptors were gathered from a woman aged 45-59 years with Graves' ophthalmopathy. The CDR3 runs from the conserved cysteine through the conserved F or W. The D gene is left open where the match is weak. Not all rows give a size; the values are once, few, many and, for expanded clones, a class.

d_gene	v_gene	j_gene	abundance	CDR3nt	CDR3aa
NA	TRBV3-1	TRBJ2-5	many	TGTGCCAGCAGCCAAGATCGGGCTAGAAGGGGAGAGACCCAGTACTTC	CASSQDRARRGETQYF
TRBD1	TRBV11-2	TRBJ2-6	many	TGTGCCAGCAGCCGAACCAGACAGGGATTGCTGACTTTC	CASSRTRQGLLTF
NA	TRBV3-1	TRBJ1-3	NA	TGTGCCAGCAGCCAATTTGGCGGAAACACCATATATTTT	CASSQFGGNTIYF
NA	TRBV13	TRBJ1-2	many	TGTGCCAGCAGCTTAGCGGGCACTCGCTATGGCTACACCTTC	CASSLAGTRYGYTF
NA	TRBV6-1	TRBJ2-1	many	TGTGCCAGCAGACCAGACCCCACCGGTGAGCAGTTCTTC	CASRPDPTGEQFF
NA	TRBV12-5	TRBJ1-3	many	TGTGCTAGTGGTTCTCACTCGTCCGACAGGGGAAACACCATATATTTT	CASGSHSSDRGNTIYF
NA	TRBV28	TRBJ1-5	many	TGTGCCAGCTGGCCTGCCCCCTATAGCAATCAGCCCCAGCATTTT	CASWPAPYSNQPQHF
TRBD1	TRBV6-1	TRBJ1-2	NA	TGTGCCAGCAGAACCAAAACCAAGGGACAGTTTTATGGCTACACCTTC	CASRTKTKGQFYGYTF
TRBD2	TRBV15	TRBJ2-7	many	TGTGCCACCAGCAGAGATTCCCTCCGGGGGAGGGCCTACGAGCAGTACTTC	CATSRDSLRGRAYEQYF
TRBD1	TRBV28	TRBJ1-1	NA	TGTGCCAGCAGTTTTCCGGCAGGGGGGAACACTGAAGCTTTCTTT	CASSFPAGGNTEAFF
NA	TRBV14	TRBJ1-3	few	TGTGCCAGCAGTCAACAGGTCCCTGGAAACACCATATATTTT	CASSQQVPGNTIYF
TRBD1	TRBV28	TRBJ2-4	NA	TGTGCCAGCAGTACAGACAGGGATAGAGCCAAAAACATTCAGTACTTC	CASSTDRDRAKNIQYF
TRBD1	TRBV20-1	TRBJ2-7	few	TGCAGTGCTACCGGGACAGGGTCCTTCTACGAGCAGTACTTC	CSATGTGSFYEQYF
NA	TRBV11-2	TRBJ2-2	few	TGTGCCAGCAGCCATCAGGGCGGGACTAACACCGGGGAGCTGTTTTTT	CASSHQGGTNTGELFF
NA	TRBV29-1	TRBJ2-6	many	TGCAGCGTTGGACACGATTCTGGGGCCAACGTCCTGACTTTC	CSVGHDSGANVLTF
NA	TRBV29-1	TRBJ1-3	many	TGCAGCGTTGGCGGGGTAAACACCATATATTTT	CSVGGVNTIYF
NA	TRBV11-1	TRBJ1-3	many	TGTGCCAGCAGCAACCCAGGGGCGTTGTCTGGAAACACCATATATTTT	CASSNPGALSGNTIYF
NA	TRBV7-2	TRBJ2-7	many	TGTGCCAGCAGCTTAGTCGTCTTACCCAACTACGAGCAGTACTTC	CASSLVVLPNYEQYF
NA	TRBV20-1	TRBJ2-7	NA	TGCAGTGCTAGATACGGGATCGAGCAGTACTTC	CSARYGIEQYF
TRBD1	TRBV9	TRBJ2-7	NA	TGTGCCAGCAGCGTAGATAGGACAGGGGGCAACGAGCAGTACTTC	CASSVDRTGGNEQYF
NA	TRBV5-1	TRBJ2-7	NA	TGCGCCAGCAGCTTGGAGGGAGCGATTATCGACGAGCAGTACTTC	CASSLEGAIIDEQYF
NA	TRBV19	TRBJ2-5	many	TGTGCCAGTAGTATACAACAGTACCACAGCAACCAAGAGACCCAGTACTTC	CASSIQQYHSNQETQYF
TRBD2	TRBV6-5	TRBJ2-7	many	TGTGCCAGCAGTTACGGCCGGACTAGCGGTACCTACGAGCAGTACTTC	CASSYGRTSGTYEQYF
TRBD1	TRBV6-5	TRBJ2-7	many	TGTGCCAGCAGGCCCTCGGGACAGGGGCTCTACGAGCAGTACTTC	CASRPSGQGLYEQYF
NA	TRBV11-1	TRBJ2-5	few	TGTGCCAGCAGCCCTAGGTTCCCCCTGGGGACCCAGTACTTC	CASSPRFPLGTQYF
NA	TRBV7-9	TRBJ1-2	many	TGTGCCAGCAGCTTAGGGCAGGCCGGGGGTGGCTACACCTTC	CASSLGQAGGGYTF
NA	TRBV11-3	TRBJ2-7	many	TGTGCCAGCAGCTCTTCCGGGATCGAGCAGTACTTC	CASSSSGIEQYF
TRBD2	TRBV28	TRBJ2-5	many	TGTGCCAGCAGTCCCGGGGGGGGAGAGACCCAGTACTTC	CASSPGGGETQYF
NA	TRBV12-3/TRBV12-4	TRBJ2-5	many	TGTGCCAGCAGCCAACAGGGCGGGGAGACCCAGTACTTC	CASSQQGGETQYF
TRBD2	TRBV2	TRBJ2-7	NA	TGTGCCAGCAAAGAGCTAGCGGGAGTATCCTACGAGCAGTACTTC	CASKELAGVSYEQYF
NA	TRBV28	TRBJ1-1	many	TGTGCCAGCAGTTTAACCCCCAGGGTGGGCACTGAAGCTTTCTTT	CASSLTPRVGTEAFF